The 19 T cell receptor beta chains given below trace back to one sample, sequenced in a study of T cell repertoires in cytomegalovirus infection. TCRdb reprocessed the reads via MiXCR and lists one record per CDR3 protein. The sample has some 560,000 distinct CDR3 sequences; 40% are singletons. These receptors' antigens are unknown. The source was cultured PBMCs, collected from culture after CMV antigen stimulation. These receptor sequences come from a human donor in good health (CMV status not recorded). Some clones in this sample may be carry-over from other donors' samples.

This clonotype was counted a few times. CDR3: CSARWADHEQYF. CDR3 in DNA: TGCAGTGCTAGATGGGCGGACCACGAGCAGTACTTC. The chain employs TRBV20-1 and TRBJ2-7; D is unclear. The V and J ends lost 2 bases and 5 bases respectively, with 10 bases between them. CDR3 length equals 12 residues. The germline CDR1 and CDR2 sequences are DFQATT and SNEGSKA (reference sequence).

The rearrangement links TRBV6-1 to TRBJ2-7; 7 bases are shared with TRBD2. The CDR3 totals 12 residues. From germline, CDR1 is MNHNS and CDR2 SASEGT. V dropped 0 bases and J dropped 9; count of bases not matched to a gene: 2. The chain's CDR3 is CASSEAWGGQYF. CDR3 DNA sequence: TGTGCCAGCAGTGAAGCTTGGGGGGGGCAGTACTTC.

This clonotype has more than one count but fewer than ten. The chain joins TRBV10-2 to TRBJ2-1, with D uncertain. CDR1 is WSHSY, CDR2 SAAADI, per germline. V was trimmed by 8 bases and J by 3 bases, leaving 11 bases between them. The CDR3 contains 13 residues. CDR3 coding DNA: TGCGCCAGCTCATTACTCAACTACAATGAGCAGTTCTTC. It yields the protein CASSLLNYNEQFF.

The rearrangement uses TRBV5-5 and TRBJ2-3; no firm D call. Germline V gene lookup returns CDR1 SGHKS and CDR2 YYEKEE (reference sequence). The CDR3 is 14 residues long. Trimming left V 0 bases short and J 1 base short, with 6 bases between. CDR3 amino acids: CASSLEPRTDTQYF. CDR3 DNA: TGTGCCAGCAGCTTGGAGCCTCGCACAGATACGCAGTATTTT.

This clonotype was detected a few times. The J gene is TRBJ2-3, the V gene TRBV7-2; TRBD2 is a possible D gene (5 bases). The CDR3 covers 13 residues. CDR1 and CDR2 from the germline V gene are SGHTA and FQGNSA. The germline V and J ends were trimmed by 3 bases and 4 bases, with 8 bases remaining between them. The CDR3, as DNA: TGTGCCAGCAGCTTCGCTAGCTCAGATACGCAGTATTTT. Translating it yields CASSFASSDTQYF.

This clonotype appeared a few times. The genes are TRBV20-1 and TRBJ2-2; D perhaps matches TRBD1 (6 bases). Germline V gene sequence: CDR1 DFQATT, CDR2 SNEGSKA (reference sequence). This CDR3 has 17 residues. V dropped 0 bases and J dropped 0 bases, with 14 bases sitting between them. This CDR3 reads CSARDQSRTANTGELFF. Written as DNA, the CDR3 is TGCAGTGCTAGAGACCAATCCCGGACAGCGAACACCGGGGAGCTGTTTTTT.

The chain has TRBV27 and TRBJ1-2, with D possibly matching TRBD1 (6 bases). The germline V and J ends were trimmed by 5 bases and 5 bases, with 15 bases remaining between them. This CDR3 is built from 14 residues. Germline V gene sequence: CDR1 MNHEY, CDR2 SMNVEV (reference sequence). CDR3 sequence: CASSPLQGTYGYTF. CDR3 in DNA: TGTGCCAGCAGTCCGCTACAGGGAACTTATGGCTACACCTTC.

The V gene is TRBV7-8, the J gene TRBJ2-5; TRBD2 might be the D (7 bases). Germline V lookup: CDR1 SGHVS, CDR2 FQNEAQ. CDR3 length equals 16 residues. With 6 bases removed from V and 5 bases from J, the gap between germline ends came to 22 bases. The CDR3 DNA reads TGTGCCAGCAGTCCCTGGGTTCGGGGGGCGGGGGAGACCCAGTACTTC. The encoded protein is CASSPWVRGAGETQYF.

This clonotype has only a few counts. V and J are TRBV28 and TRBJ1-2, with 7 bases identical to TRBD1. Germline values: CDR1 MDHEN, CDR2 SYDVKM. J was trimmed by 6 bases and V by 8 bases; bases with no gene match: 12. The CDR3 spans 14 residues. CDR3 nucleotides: TGTGCCAGCCTTGGCACAGGGGCGGTAAATGGCTACACCTTC. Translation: CASLGTGAVNGYTF.

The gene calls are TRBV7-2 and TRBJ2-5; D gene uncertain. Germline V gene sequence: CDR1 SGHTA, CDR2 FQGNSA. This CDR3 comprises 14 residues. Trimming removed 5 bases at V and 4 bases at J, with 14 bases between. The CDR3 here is CASSNLKLPETQYF. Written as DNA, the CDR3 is TGTGCCAGCAGCAACTTAAAGCTGCCAGAGACCCAGTACTTC.

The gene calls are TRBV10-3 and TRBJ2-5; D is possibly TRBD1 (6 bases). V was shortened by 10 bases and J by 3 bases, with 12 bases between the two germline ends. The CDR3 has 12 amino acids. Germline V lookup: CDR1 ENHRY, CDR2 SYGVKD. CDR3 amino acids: CATRDTEETQYF. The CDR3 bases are TGTGCCACCCGGGACACCGAAGAGACCCAGTACTTC.

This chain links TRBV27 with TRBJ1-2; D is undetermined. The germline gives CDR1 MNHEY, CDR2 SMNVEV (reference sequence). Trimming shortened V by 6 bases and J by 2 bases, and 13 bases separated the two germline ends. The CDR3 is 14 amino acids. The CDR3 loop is CASRGSEGNYGYTF. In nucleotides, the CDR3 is TGTGCCAGCAGGGGGTCGGAGGGAAACTATGGCTACACCTTC.

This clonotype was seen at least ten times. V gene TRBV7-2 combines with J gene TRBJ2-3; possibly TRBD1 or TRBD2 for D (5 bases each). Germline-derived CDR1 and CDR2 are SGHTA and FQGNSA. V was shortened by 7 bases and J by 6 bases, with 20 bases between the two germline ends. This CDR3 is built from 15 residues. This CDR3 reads CASTAVTGQLDTQYF. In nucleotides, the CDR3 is TGTGCCAGCACCGCAGTCACGGGGCAGTTGGATACGCAGTATTTT.

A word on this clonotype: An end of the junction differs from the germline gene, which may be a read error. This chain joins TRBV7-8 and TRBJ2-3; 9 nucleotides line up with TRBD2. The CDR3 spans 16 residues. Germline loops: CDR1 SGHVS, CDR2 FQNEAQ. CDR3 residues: CASSPSSSGSTDMQYF. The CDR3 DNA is TGTGCCAGCAGCCCTAGTAGTAGCGGGAGCACAGATATGCAGTATTTT.

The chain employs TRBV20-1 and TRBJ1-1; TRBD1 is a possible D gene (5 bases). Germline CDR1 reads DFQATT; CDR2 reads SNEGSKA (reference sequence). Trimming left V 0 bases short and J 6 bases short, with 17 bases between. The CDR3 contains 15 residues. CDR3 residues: CSARDRMRGDAEAFF. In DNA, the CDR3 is TGCAGTGCTAGAGATCGTATGAGGGGTGACGCTGAAGCTTTCTTT.

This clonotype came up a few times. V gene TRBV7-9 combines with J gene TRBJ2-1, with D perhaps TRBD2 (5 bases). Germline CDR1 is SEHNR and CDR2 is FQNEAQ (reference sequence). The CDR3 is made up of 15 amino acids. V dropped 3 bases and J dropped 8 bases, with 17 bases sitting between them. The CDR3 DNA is TGTGCCAGCAGCTTCAGTTGGGCTAGCCCAGATGAGCAGTTCTTC. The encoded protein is CASSFSWASPDEQFF.

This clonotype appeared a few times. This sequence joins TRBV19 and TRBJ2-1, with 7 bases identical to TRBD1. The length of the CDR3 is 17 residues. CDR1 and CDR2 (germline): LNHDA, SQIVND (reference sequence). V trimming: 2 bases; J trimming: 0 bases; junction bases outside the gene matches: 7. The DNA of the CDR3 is TGTGCCAGTAGTATATCCCCGACAGGGAGCTCCTACAATGAGCAGTTCTTC. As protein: CASSISPTGSSYNEQFF.

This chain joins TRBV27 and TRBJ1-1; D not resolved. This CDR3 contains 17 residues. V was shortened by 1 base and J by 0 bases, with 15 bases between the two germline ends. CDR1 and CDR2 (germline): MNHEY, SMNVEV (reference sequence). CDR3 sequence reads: CASSLYRGPTVNTEAFF. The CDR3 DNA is TGTGCCAGCAGTTTATACAGAGGGCCTACGGTGAACACTGAAGCTTTCTTT.

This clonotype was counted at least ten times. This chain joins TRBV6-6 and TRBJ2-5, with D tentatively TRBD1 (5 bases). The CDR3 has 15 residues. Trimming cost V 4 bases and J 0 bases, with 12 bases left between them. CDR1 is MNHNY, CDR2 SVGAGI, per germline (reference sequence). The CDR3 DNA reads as TGTGCCAGCAGTTTATACAGGCACAACCAAGAGACCCAGTACTTC. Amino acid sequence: CASSLYRHNQETQYF.